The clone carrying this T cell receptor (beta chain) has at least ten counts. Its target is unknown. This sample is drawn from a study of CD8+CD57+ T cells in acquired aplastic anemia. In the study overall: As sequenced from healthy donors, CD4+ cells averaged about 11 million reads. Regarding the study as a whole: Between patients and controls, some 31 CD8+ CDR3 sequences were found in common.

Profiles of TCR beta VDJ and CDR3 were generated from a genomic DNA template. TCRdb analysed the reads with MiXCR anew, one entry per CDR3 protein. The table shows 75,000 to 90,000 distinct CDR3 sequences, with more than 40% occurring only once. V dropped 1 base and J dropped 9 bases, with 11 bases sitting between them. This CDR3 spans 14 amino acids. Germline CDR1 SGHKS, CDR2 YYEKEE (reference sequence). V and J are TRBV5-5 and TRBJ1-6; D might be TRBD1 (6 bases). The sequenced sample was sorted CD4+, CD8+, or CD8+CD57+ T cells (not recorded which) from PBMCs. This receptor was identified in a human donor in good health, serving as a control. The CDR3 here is CASSLRGRGSPLHF. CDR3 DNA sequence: TGTGCCAGCAGCTTGAGGGGGAGAGGTTCACCCCTCCACTTT.